This TCR beta chain was captured in a study of blood T cell repertoires in COVID-19 (dated by TCRdb to the early 2020s). Background for the entire study: Collaborator samples came from the United States, Italy and Spain and covered acute and convalescent phases of COVID-19. The material from the prospective study consisted of cDNA or gDNA derived from T cells, B-cell-depleted T cells, or PBMCs. Subjects who had been exposed to COVID-19, were actively infected with it, or had recovered from it provided the deeply sampled blood TCRbeta repertoires that made up the dataset. A freely available public database, intended as a resource for researchers studying the immune response to SARS-CoV-2, is where the repertoires were released. Samples came from the ongoing ImmuneRACE study (first 160 participants) plus 1,254 subjects from 6 global collaborators. The sample metadata nearly always contained a de-identified subject ID, COVID-19 status, age in years and sex. Where HLA class I and class II types were available, the types were taken from metadata supplied by the sample provider, not from assay-based typing.

Broad study findings and their caveats: How much clinical and demographic metadata was included differed by source and by participant, and the metadata was provided uncurated.

Concerning this clone: The clone's antigen remains unknown. The junction shows a germline mismatch at one end, possibly a read error.

Participants in the prospective study were aged about 18 to 95 years, lived in about two dozen United States geographic areas, and enrolled through a virtual design. In the prospective study, participants were assigned to cohorts based on the clinical history participants reported in a screening survey and a study questionnaire. Exposed participants had been in contact with someone with a PCR-confirmed or clinician-diagnosed COVID-19 case within 2 weeks of study entry. In the prospective study, whole blood, serum and a nasopharyngeal or oropharyngeal swab were collected from each participant by mobile phlebotomists. Additional blood draws and questionnaires over an approximately 2-month period could optionally be provided by prospective study participants. Before DNA extraction, blood samples from the prospective study were shipped at room temperature or frozen. Taken from cysteine to phenylalanine, the CDR3 has 15 residues. Here the CDR3 DNA is all that survives: 45 bases in frame from base 1. CDR1 and CDR2 (SSHAT, FNYEAQ) derive from the germline V gene (reference sequence).

TCRbeta CDR3 regions were amplified from genomic DNA by means of the immunoSEQ Assay, a bias-controlled multiplex PCR. In the original analysis: Nucleated cell counts per sample were estimated from amplification of reference gene primers within the assay. To quantify the absolute abundance of each unique TCRbeta CDR3 rearrangement, sequence reads were collapsed and filtered. For each sample, productive Simpson clonality was calculated as the square root of Simpson's diversity index over productive rearrangements. The source is immuneACCESS, and TCRdb retained only in-frame sequences with V and J called. Part of the clones is not carried over; for the studies checked, unresolved V genes explain less than half of this, and the remainder is unexplained. Clone size and V and J calls were adopted from that table, with D and trimming inferred from the DNA. Across this sample there are roughly 380,000 clones, with around nine tenths seen only once. The top ten constitute approximately 1% of the sample.

The source material was PBMCs or T cells enriched from blood (not recorded which). The origin of this receptor is a woman aged 25 to 39 who had been exposed to COVID-19. In this chain, TRBV7-7 is recombined with TRBJ2-1, and TRBD2 aligns with 11 junction nucleotides. The CDR3 region reads CASSISGRAENEQFF. The DNA sequence follows: TGTGCTAGCAGCATTAGCGGGAGGGCCGAAAATGAGCAGTTCTTC.